The sequence of this T cell receptor beta chain was determined in a study of blood T cells in healthy people across ages. This clonotype has just a few counts. Antigen unknown. For the second PCR, which ran for about 6 to 11 cycles, a sample-barcoded 5' primer and a J-beta primer mix were used. Researchers report that a template-switch adaptor with 12 random nucleotides tagged each cDNA molecule. From the 5' RACE reads, TCRdb called clonotypes with MiXCR, one entry per CDR3 protein. The sample contains hundreds of thousands of distinct CDR3 sequences, less than 45% of which appear only once. CDR3 size: 13 residues. CDR1 is MNHEY, CDR2 SVGAGI, per germline. The junction had 7 bases not matched to a gene; V was cut back by 5 bases and J by 11 bases. Overall study results and limits: Across the age range, TCR beta diversity per million T cells fell in a roughly linear way. Strong correlation was found linking TCR beta diversity to naive T cell percentage.

The sample was blood. The chain employs TRBV6-5 and TRBJ2-5, with 11 nucleotides matching TRBD1. The TCR was taken from a man at least 80 years old in good health. CDR3 sequence: CASSQDRGQEQYF. The CDR3 bases are TGTGCCAGCAGTCAGGACAGGGGGCAGGAGCAGTACTTC.